The rows below give T cell receptor beta chains drawn from one sample of a study of blood T cells in healthy people across ages. TCRdb re-derived calls from the 5' RACE reads in MiXCR, one entry per CDR3 protein. The repertoire includes about 730,000 distinct CDR3 sequences, roughly 45% of them detected once, and under 25% sits in the top ten. Sequenced sample: blood. Receptor source: a woman aged 60 to 75 in good health. The CDR3 runs from the conserved cysteine through the conserved F or W. The D gene is left open where the match is weak. Rows may omit the clone size; those that give it use once, few, many or a size class.

size	V	J	D	CDR3	DNA
few	TRBV9	TRBJ2-7	.	CASSDLLGVEYF	TGTGCCAGCAGCGACCTATTAGGGGTTGAGTACTTC
many	TRBV5-1	TRBJ2-1	TRBD1	CASSTGQGGRNEQFF	TGCGCCAGCAGCACCGGACAGGGGGGCCGGAATGAGCAGTTCTTC
few	TRBV6-1	TRBJ2-1	.	CASSERDQNNEQFF	TGTGCCAGCAGTGAGAGGGACCAAAACAATGAGCAGTTCTTC
.	TRBV27	TRBJ1-6	.	CASSLTGMNTPLHF	TGTGCCAGCAGTCTAACCGGGATGAATACACCCCTCCACTTT
.	TRBV30	TRBJ2-5	.	CAWSSMETQYF	TGTGCCTGGAGTTCAATGGAGACCCAGTACTTC
.	TRBV29-1	TRBJ2-2	.	CSQTPGLAGELFF	TGCAGCCAAACCCCGGGACTTGCCGGGGAGCTGTTTTTT
.	TRBV28	TRBJ1-2	TRBD1	CASGTGTGTGYTF	TGTGCCAGCGGAACCGGGACAGGGACTGGCTACACCTTC
few	TRBV28	TRBJ1-2	.	CASSLSSVGFDNYGYTF	TGTGCCAGCAGTTTAAGTAGCGTTGGCTTCGATAACTATGGCTACACCTTC
once	TRBV2	TRBJ1-1	.	CASRIRGTGAFF	TGTGCCAGCAGGATACGAGGAACTGGAGCTTTCTTT
.	TRBV12-3/TRBV12-4	TRBJ2-2	.	CASSFSGAGELFF	TGTGCCAGCAGTTTTTCAGGGGCCGGGGAGCTGTTTTTT
.	TRBV10-3	TRBJ2-5	TRBD2	CAISVEAGEYRETQYF	TGTGCCATCAGTGTAGAAGCGGGGGAGTACAGAGAGACCCAGTACTTC
.	TRBV27	TRBJ2-5	TRBD2	CASRLGLAGQETQYF	TGTGCCAGCAGGTTGGGACTAGCGGGCCAAGAGACCCAGTACTTC
.	TRBV27	TRBJ2-2	.	CVSRTPNTGELFF	TGTGTCAGCCGGACTCCGAACACCGGGGAGCTGTTTTTT
.	TRBV20-1	TRBJ2-1	.	CSTTGAGISYNEQFF	TGCAGTACTACGGGTGCAGGGATCTCCTACAATGAGCAGTTCTTC
.	TRBV5-1	TRBJ2-7	.	CASSLGNSLPEQYF	TGCGCCAGCAGCTTGGGGAATAGCCTACCCGAGCAGTACTTC
many	TRBV29-1	TRBJ2-5	.	CSVAEETQYF	TGCAGCGTTGCCGAGGAGACCCAGTACTTC
.	TRBV3-1	TRBJ2-1	.	CASTHTGSDNEQFF	TGTGCCAGCACCCACACCGGGAGCGACAATGAGCAGTTCTTC
.	TRBV4-1	TRBJ1-1	.	CASSQDLTAEAFF	TGCGCCAGCAGCCAAGATTTGACAGCGGAAGCTTTCTTT
.	TRBV28	TRBJ2-1	.	CASSPLWLNNEQFF	TGTGCCAGCAGCCCCCTCTGGCTTAACAATGAGCAGTTCTTC
.	TRBV29-1	TRBJ1-2	TRBD1	CSVGTAFTDYGYTF	TGCAGCGTAGGGACAGCCTTTACTGACTATGGCTACACCTTC
.	TRBV12-3/TRBV12-4	TRBJ1-5	.	CASSFSGLSNQPQHF	TGTGCCAGCAGTTTTTCGGGGCTGAGCAATCAGCCCCAGCATTTT
few	TRBV7-3	TRBJ2-5	TRBD2	CASSPSTSGAGDTQYF	TGTGCCAGCAGCCCTTCGACTAGCGGGGCGGGAGACACCCAGTACTTC
.	TRBV20-1	TRBJ1-1	.	CSAREGAANTEAFF	TGCAGTGCTAGAGAAGGGGCCGCGAACACTGAAGCTTTCTTT
few	TRBV9	TRBJ1-6	.	CASTRGGVNSPLHF	TGTGCCAGCACCCGCGGAGGAGTTAATTCACCCCTCCACTTT
.	TRBV20-1	TRBJ2-7	TRBD2	CSAFPGGISYEQYF	TGCAGTGCATTCCCGGGGGGGATTTCCTACGAGCAGTACTTC
.	TRBV6-1	TRBJ2-3	.	CASSVGETSTDTQYF	TGTGCCAGCAGTGTCGGGGAAACTAGCACAGATACGCAGTATTTT
.	TRBV2	TRBJ2-3	.	CASSGGLPSTDTQYF	TGTGCCAGCAGCGGAGGGCTTCCTAGCACAGATACGCAGTATTTT
.	TRBV6-5	TRBJ2-3	.	CASRISGHTQYF	TGTGCCAGCAGGATTAGCGGACATACGCAGTATTTT
once	TRBV6-2/TRBV6-3	TRBJ1-1	.	CASIQGHTSEAFF	TGTGCCAGCATCCAGGGGCATACATCTGAAGCTTTCTTT
.	TRBV5-4	TRBJ2-1	TRBD2	CASSSAGGPNEQFF	TGTGCCAGCAGCTCGGCGGGGGGGCCCAATGAGCAGTTCTTC
.	TRBV27	TRBJ2-5	.	CASSLDRTYQETQYF	TGTGCCAGCAGTCTAGACAGGACGTACCAAGAGACCCAGTACTTC
once	TRBV21-1	TRBJ2-6	.	CASRPRASGANVLTF	TGCGCCAGCAGACCCAGGGCCTCTGGGGCCAACGTCCTGACTTTC
many	TRBV29-1	TRBJ2-1	TRBD1	CSVERGPDRSSYNEQFF	TGCAGCGTTGAAAGGGGCCCGGACAGGAGCTCCTACAATGAGCAGTTCTTC
.	TRBV6-1	TRBJ1-2	.	CASSEAGSYGYTF	TGTGCCAGCAGTGAGGCAGGGTCCTATGGCTACACCTTC
few	TRBV2	TRBJ1-2	.	CASSEWKGGGYTF	TGTGCCAGCAGTGAATGGAAGGGAGGCGGCTACACCTTC
many	TRBV7-6	TRBJ2-1	TRBD2	CASSLRREGYNEQFF	TGTGCCAGCAGCTTAAGGCGGGAGGGGTACAATGAGCAGTTCTTC
.	TRBV7-6	TRBJ2-1	TRBD2	CASSPRTSGSINEQFF	TGTGCCAGCAGCCCCCGGACTAGCGGGAGTATCAATGAGCAGTTCTTC
many	TRBV2	TRBJ2-5	.	CASSEGNQETQYF	TGTGCCAGCAGTGAGGGTAACCAAGAGACCCAGTACTTC
.	TRBV27	TRBJ2-5	.	CASSPLAAGKETQYF	TGTGCCAGCAGTCCATTGGCGGCGGGGAAAGAGACCCAGTACTTC
.	TRBV11-2	TRBJ2-7	TRBD1	CASSPNRGQTYEQYF	TGTGCCAGCAGCCCAAACAGGGGCCAGACCTACGAGCAGTACTTC
few	TRBV4-1	TRBJ2-7	.	CASSQEPLNYEQYF	TGCGCCAGCAGCCAGGAACCCTTGAACTACGAGCAGTACTTC
.	TRBV18	TRBJ1-4	.	CASSVGAGDEKLFF	TGTGCCAGCTCAGTTGGGGCCGGAGATGAAAAACTGTTTTTT
few	TRBV9	TRBJ2-3	.	CASSALLSASTDTQYF	TGTGCCAGCAGCGCCCTTTTAAGTGCTAGCACAGATACGCAGTATTTT
few	TRBV7-3	TRBJ2-5	.	CASSLRPWTAQETQYF	TGTGCCAGCAGCTTACGCCCGTGGACGGCGCAAGAGACCCAGTACTTC
.	TRBV9	TRBJ2-3	TRBD2	CASSVVPGRRGGTDTQYF	TGTGCCAGCAGCGTAGTTCCAGGGAGGCGGGGGGGCACAGATACGCAGTATTTT
.	TRBV28	TRBJ2-5	TRBD1	CASSHGGWTGGLEKETQYF	TGTGCCAGCAGTCATGGGGGTTGGACAGGGGGCTTAGAGAAAGAGACCCAGTACTTC
.	TRBV29-1	TRBJ1-2	.	CSVVDRNYGYTF	TGCAGCGTTGTGGACAGAAACTATGGCTACACCTTC
few	TRBV3-1	TRBJ2-5	TRBD1	CASSQETGGWETQYF	TGTGCCAGCAGCCAAGAGACAGGGGGCTGGGAGACCCAGTACTTC
.	TRBV6-5	TRBJ2-1	.	CASSYAGIYNEQFF	TGTGCCAGCAGTTACGCGGGGATCTACAATGAGCAGTTCTTC
few	TRBV4-3	TRBJ1-1	.	CASSQDGRYSEAFF	TGCGCCAGCAGCCAAGACGGGAGGTATTCTGAAGCTTTCTTT
.	TRBV5-1	TRBJ2-1	.	CASSLTDYYNEQFF	TGCGCCAGCAGCCTAACGGACTACTACAATGAGCAGTTCTTC
many	TRBV7-3	TRBJ2-7	.	CASSPISDSSIYEQYF	TGTGCCAGCAGCCCGATTTCCGATTCGTCTATCTACGAGCAGTACTTC
.	TRBV29-1	TRBJ2-6	.	CSAGTSISGANVLTF	TGCAGCGCCGGGACCTCAATCTCTGGGGCCAACGTCCTGACTTTC
few	TRBV25-1	TRBJ2-7	.	CASSEFPQGYEQYF	TGTGCCAGCAGTGAATTCCCGCAGGGCTACGAGCAGTACTTC
.	TRBV3-1	TRBJ1-6	TRBD1	CASSPSRQGSPLHF	TGTGCCAGCAGCCCATCGCGACAGGGTTCACCCCTCCACTTT
.	TRBV18	TRBJ1-5	TRBD1	CASSLGTGGDQPQHF	TGTGCCAGCTCACTTGGGACAGGGGGCGACCAGCCCCAGCATTTT
.	TRBV7-9	TRBJ2-2	TRBD1	CASSSGTGDGGELFF	TGTGCCAGCAGCTCAGGGACAGGGGATGGCGGGGAGCTGTTTTTT
.	TRBV3-1	TRBJ2-5	.	CASSQPAVVDYQEIQYF	TGTGCCAGCAGCCAACCGGCGGTGGTGGATTACCAAGAGATCCAGTACTTC
once	TRBV27	TRBJ1-5	.	CASSGSQGAQHF	TGTGCCAGCAGCGGGTCACAAGGAGCCCAGCATTTT